These T cell receptor beta chains were read from a single sample in a study of siplizumab effects on memory and regulatory T cells. Produced via immunoSEQ multiplex PCR; TCRdb's table is partial and in-frame only. Of some 110,000 clones listed, approximately 93% were seen once; the top ten hold 0.55% to 0.7%. Input material: Tregs sorted from blood. These receptors came from a human donor in good health. CDR3s include the opening cysteine and the closing phenylalanine or tryptophan. Each record gives: V gene, clone size, D gene, J gene, CDR3 DNA, CDR3 protein. The D gene is left open where the match is weak. Where a row states a size, it is once, few, many or the class of an expanded clone; other rows omit it.

TRBV6-6,once,TRBD1,TRBJ2-5,TGTGCCAGCAGTTACGACAGGGGAGGTTCTGGGACCCAGTACTTC,CASSYDRGGSGTQYF
TRBV27,-,-,TRBJ2-3,TGTGCCAGCAGTTTAACGACAGGAAGGCAGTATTTT,CASSLTTGRQYF
TRBV10-3,-,TRBD2,TRBJ2-5,TGTGCCATCAGGGGGAGCGGGGGGGCCCAAGAGACCCAGTACTTC,CAIRGSGGAQETQYF
TRBV27,-,-,TRBJ1-2,TGTGCCAGCAGTTGGGGTTCAGGGAGGTATGGCTACACCTTC,CASSWGSGRYGYTF
TRBV5-6,-,-,TRBJ2-2,TGTGCCAGCAGGCTCGGGGTAACCGCGAACACCGGGGAGCTGTTTTTT,CASRLGVTANTGELFF
TRBV7-9,once,-,TRBJ2-5,TGTGCCAGCAGCTTGGGACCGATGATCCAAGAGACCCAGTACTTC,CASSLGPMIQETQYF
TRBV5-4,-,-,TRBJ1-1,TGTGCCAGCAGCTTGACCCCGATGAACACTGAAGCTTTCTTT,CASSLTPMNTEAFF
TRBV7-2,-,-,TRBJ1-1,TGTGCCAGCAGCTTAGGGGGAGGGAGTGGTACTGAAGCTTTCTTT,CASSLGGGSGTEAFF
TRBV7-9,-,TRBD1,TRBJ1-4,TGTGCCAGCAGACGGACAGGGGAAACTAATGAAAAACTGTTTTTT,CASRRTGETNEKLFF
TRBV5-5,-,-,TRBJ1-6,TGTGCCAGCAGCTTGGAACATTTTAATTCACCCCTCCACTTT,CASSLEHFNSPLHF
TRBV4-2,-,TRBD1,TRBJ1-2,TGTGCCAGCAGCCAAGGGGGGACAGGCGTAAACTATGGCTACACCTTC,CASSQGGTGVNYGYTF
TRBV11-1,once,-,TRBJ2-7,TGTGCCAGCAGACGAGCTCGGGCTCGGGAGGAGCAGTACTTC,CASRRARAREEQYF
TRBV19,-,-,TRBJ1-1,TGTGCCAGTAGTAGCAGCCACCTGAACACTGAAGCTTTCTTT,CASSSSHLNTEAFF
TRBV6-6,-,-,TRBJ2-3,TGTGCCGTCAGGGGGGGCGCAGGGGGCACAGATACGCAGTATTTT,CAVRGGAGGTDTQYF
TRBV27,-,TRBD1,TRBJ1-5,TGTGCCAGCAGTTTAGAGGGGGCCGGGCGACAGCCCCAGCATTTT,CASSLEGAGRQPQHF
TRBV6-5,-,TRBD1,TRBJ1-2,TGTGCCAGCAGAGAGACAGGGAAATACGGCTACACCTTC,CASRETGKYGYTF
TRBV7-2,-,TRBD2,TRBJ2-3,TGTGCCAGCAGCTCTCTCCCGGGACTAGCGGGAGGGCCGCCAGATACGCAGTATTTT,CASSSLPGLAGGPPDTQYF
TRBV30,few,-,TRBJ1-1,TGTGCCTGGAGTGTACAGCCCACTGAAGCTTTCTTT,CAWSVQPTEAFF
TRBV27,-,TRBD2,TRBJ2-3,TGTGCCAGCAGTCCCAAGGGACTAGCGGGGATTACAGATACGCAGTATTTT,CASSPKGLAGITDTQYF
TRBV6-5,few,TRBD1,TRBJ2-7,TGTGCCAGCAAGGGGACAGGGCCCGCCGAGCAGTACTTC,CASKGTGPAEQYF
TRBV7-2,-,TRBD1,TRBJ2-2,TGTGCCAGCAGCCCTGCCGGGACAGGGTTACTCTCGGGCACCGGGGAGCTGTTTTTT,CASSPAGTGLLSGTGELFF
TRBV2,-,-,TRBJ2-1,TGTGCCAGCAGGATCTATAATGAGCAGTTCTTC,CASRIYNEQFF
TRBV2,-,-,TRBJ1-3,TGTGCCAGCACCTCGGTAAACACCATATATTTT,CASTSVNTIYF
TRBV14,-,-,TRBJ1-2,TGTGCCAGCAGCCGGTCGGCGGCAGGGTCGCATGGCTACACCTTC,CASSRSAAGSHGYTF
TRBV15,few,-,TRBJ1-1,TGTGCCACCAGCATAACCCGGGCCCTAACCCCGACTTTCTTT,CATSITRALTPTFF
TRBV27,-,TRBD2,TRBJ2-1,TGTGCCAGCACCCGACTAGCGGGAGTGAATGAGCAGTTCTTC,CASTRLAGVNEQFF
TRBV6-5,-,-,TRBJ2-7,TGTGCCAGCAGTGCCCCGCCGGGGTTCTACGAGCAGTACTTC,CASSAPPGFYEQYF
TRBV5-1,-,TRBD2,TRBJ2-7,TGCGCCAGCAGCTTGGGGCGGCGGGAGAACTACGAGCAGTACTTC,CASSLGRRENYEQYF
TRBV19,-,-,TRBJ1-5,TGTGCCACTAACTCGTTGAGGGGGTATAGCAATCAGCCCCAGCATTTT,CATNSLRGYSNQPQHF
TRBV4-1,-,-,TRBJ2-7,TGCGCCAGCAGCCAAAGAGGCTGGGAAGGGAGCGAGCAGTACTTC,CASSQRGWEGSEQYF
TRBV30,-,TRBD1,TRBJ1-2,TGTGCCTGGAGCAACCTGAGGGGGCAGGGCTATGGCTACACCTTC,CAWSNLRGQGYGYTF
TRBV7-9,-,-,TRBJ2-1,TGTGCCAGCAGCTTAAGTGGCAGCACCGGTGAGCAGTTCTTC,CASSLSGSTGEQFF
TRBV2,-,TRBD1,TRBJ2-2,TGTGCCAGCACCTGGACAGGGAACACCGGGGAGCTGTTTTTT,CASTWTGNTGELFF
TRBV7-2,-,TRBD2,TRBJ2-5,TGTGCCAGCAGCCTCACTAGCGGGACTTCCAGAGAGACCCAGTACTTC,CASSLTSGTSRETQYF
TRBV11-2,-,-,TRBJ2-7,TGTGCCAGCAGCTTACCAGGGACCTACGAGCAGTACTTC,CASSLPGTYEQYF
TRBV29-1,-,-,TRBJ1-1,TGCAGCGGAAGGAAACTGGGACGGCCGGCCACTGAAGCTTTCTTT,CSGRKLGRPATEAFF
TRBV6-1,-,-,TRBJ1-1,TGTGCCAGCAGTGAAGGGCTACATATGAACACTGAAGCTTTCTTT,CASSEGLHMNTEAFF
TRBV18,-,-,TRBJ2-1,TGTGCCAGCTCACCAATCGGGACTGACTTAAATGAGCAGTTCTTC,CASSPIGTDLNEQFF
TRBV7-2,-,TRBD1,TRBJ2-1,TGTGCCAGCAGCTCCCGGACAGGGGGTTACAATGAGCAGTTCTTC,CASSSRTGGYNEQFF
TRBV19,-,-,TRBJ2-7,TGTGCCAGTGAAGACCGGAGCTCCTACGAGCAGTACTTC,CASEDRSSYEQYF
TRBV7-9,-,-,TRBJ1-2,TGTGCCAGCAGCTTAGGTGGGGATGGCTACACCTTC,CASSLGGDGYTF
TRBV6-1,-,-,TRBJ1-3,TGTGCCAGCAGTGAGCTTGGATCTGGAAACACCATATATTTT,CASSELGSGNTIYF
TRBV27,-,TRBD1,TRBJ1-2,TGTGCCAGCAGTCCATACGGGGGGACAGGGGGAGGGTATGGCTACACCTTC,CASSPYGGTGGGYGYTF
TRBV30,once,-,TRBJ1-2,TGTGCCTGGAGGGCTGGTAACTATGGCTACACCTTC,CAWRAGNYGYTF
TRBV5-1,-,TRBD1,TRBJ1-2,TGCGCCAGCAGCTTGGCCGGACAGGGGAACTATGGCTACACCTTC,CASSLAGQGNYGYTF